This T cell receptor beta chain was found in a study of graft-versus-host responses after intestinal transplantation (dated by TCRdb to about 2021). Broadly, across the study: The transplants that recipients received were multivisceral, liver-intestinal, or isolated intestinal. All recipients received anti-thymocyte globulin induction followed by maintenance tacrolimus and steroids for 3 to 4 years. After intestinal transplantation, graft-versus-host and host-versus-graft alloreactive T cell clones in the graft, circulation and bone marrow were tracked using bulk TCR-beta CDR3 sequencing. Alloreactive clones were identified by sequencing pre-transplant mixed lymphocyte reaction products and comparing them with unstimulated pre-transplant donor and recipient T cells. A cohort of 24 intestinal transplant recipients, including one retransplant, was enrolled, and a few patients lacking pretransplant specimens were excluded. A peak of at least 4% donor T cells among recipient peripheral blood mononuclear cells was the definition used for donor T cell macrochimerism. Rather than going through the commercial service, samples from a few later patients were sequenced in-house on an Illumina MiSeq and processed with MiXCR.

With regard to this clone: No cognate antigen has been identified for it. Base qualities are not provided; no much larger clone lies one nucleotide away.

This specimen's time point label, interpreted: cells obtained before transplantation from donor or recipient. CD3+CD4+ and CD3+CD8+ populations were FACS-sorted from unstimulated pre-transplant donor and recipient cells taken from spleen or lymph nodes. CDR1 and CDR2 were assigned from the germline V gene as MGHRA and YSYEKL. From the cysteine through the phenylalanine, the CDR3 covers 13 amino acids. Here the CDR3 DNA is all that survives: 39 bases in frame from base 1. Relative to germline, V is 1 base shorter and J is 9 bases shorter, with 13 bases between their ends. General conclusions and limits of the study: The conclusions were limited by the relatively low number and heterogeneity of the intestinal transplant patients. High GvH to HvG T cell clonal ratios were observed in the allografts of patients with donor T cell macrochimerism. GvH clones were found in recipient bone marrow, and some of the GvH clones appeared earlier in ileal mucosa or blood, which is consistent with an intestinal mucosal origin. Peak levels of circulating GvH clones were associated with declines in HvG clones early after transplant.

Library method: the immunoSEQ multiplex PCR assay. For most patients, genomic DNA was isolated with the Qiagen DNeasy Blood and Tissue Kit and shipped frozen to Adaptive Biotechnologies for TCR sequencing. For most patients, high-throughput TCR-beta CDR3 sequencing of genomic DNA was performed by Adaptive Biotechnologies. Regarding the original processing steps: Adaptive's ImmunoSEQ software was the source of the TCR sequencing data for 15 to 20 patients, while a few other patients were processed with MiXCR and VDJtools. CD4 versus CD8 sorting errors were corrected by removing sequences found in both subsets at a frequency ratio below 5:1. CDR3 nucleotide sequences shared between donor and recipient were removed because their origin could not be assigned. At least 2-fold expansion over unstimulated cells and a minimum CFSE-low frequency of 0.002% (template counts) or 0.001% (read counts) were required for clones to be classified as alloreactive. Clones detected in sequenced pre-transplant spleen, lymph node, or MLR CFSE-low populations of the donor or recipient were defined as mappable. The cumulative frequency of alloreactive clones was calculated as a percentage of all sequences, weighted by copy number. Entries here come from immuneACCESS through TCRdb and include only in-frame sequences with V and J called. Some clones fail to appear in such tables; in the studies checked, an unresolved V gene covers under half of the shortfall, and the cause of the remainder is unknown. V and J calls and clone size are copied from that table; D and trimming were computed from the DNA. The sample has approximately 97,000 clones on record, less than 95% of them singletons. The ten largest clones add up to about 0.062% of the sample.

The rearrangement combines TRBV4-1 with TRBJ2-7; no confident D gene assignment can be made. The source material was unstimulated CD8+ T cells sorted from spleen or lymph node cells, sampled before transplant. This sequence originates from a human donor who was the organ donor for an intestinal transplant. This receptor carries the CDR3 CASSQGHPTGQYF. The bases read TGCGCCAGCAGCCAAGGCCATCCCACGGGGCAGTACTTC.